Given below is one T cell receptor beta chain in context. Its matching antigen is unknown. This specimen comes from a study of cytomegalovirus exposure and HLA in healthy donors. Looking at the study overall: A prior study identified 90 million to 120 million unique TCR beta sequences from about 180 million T cells.

The germline gives CDR1 KGHSH, CDR2 LQKENI. V was trimmed by 6 bases and J by 8 bases, leaving 13 bases between them. The CDR3 covers 13 residues. The PCR contained 60 Vbeta and 13 Jbeta primers. Original handling: In a later analysis, 60 million to 90 million unique TCR beta chains included roughly 11 million shared by two or more donors. Here immunoSEQ multiplex PCR was the method, and the copy in TCRdb shows in-frame clones only, minus some. D and trimming were read from the DNA, whereas the V and J calls and clone size are those reported in that table. This listing includes under 200,000 clones. Overall study results and limits: Cytomegalovirus-associated status was assigned to fewer than 200 TCR beta chains. Being indistinguishable, some V segments were excluded, TRBV6-2 and TRBV6-3 among them.

J is TRBJ1-4 and V is TRBV18; TRBD1 is a possible D gene (5 bases). The source is a woman aged 18 to 35 in good health and CMV-seropositive. Sample: PBMCs. CDR3 amino acids: CASSPGVDEKLFF. The CDR3 DNA reads as TGTGCCAGCTCCCCGGGGGTAGACGAAAAACTGTTTTTT.